The TCR beta chain described here comes from a study of blood T cell repertoires in COVID-19. Study overall: COVID-19 samples collected from the United States, Italy and Spain covered acute and convalescent phases.

Trimming cost V 6 bases and J 4 bases, with 19 bases left between them. This CDR3 is built from 16 residues. Germline V gives CDR1 MNHEY, CDR2 SMNVEV (reference sequence). Some clones are missing from TCRdb's copy, which holds only in-frame ones; the method was immunoSEQ multiplex PCR. The repertoire holds 310,000 or so clones, with around nine tenths as singletons. The sequencing input was peripheral blood. The V and J genes are TRBV27 and TRBJ1-5; D is undetermined. The clonotype was recovered from a woman aged 25 to 39 with COVID-19, enrolled during active disease. CDR3 coding DNA: TGTGCCAGCAGACCCACTTCGCGGGCCCAAAATCAGCCCCAGCATTTT. It codes for CASRPTSRAQNQPQHF.